This T cell receptor (beta chain) was obtained from a study of cytomegalovirus exposure and HLA in healthy donors. Study-level results: DRB1 had the most TCR associations and HLA-C the fewest, a later analysis found, with rates varying by HLA locus. Earlier findings revealed that most TCR beta V segments proved productive either about 87% or about 30% of the time. A list of approximately 150 TCR beta chains associated with cytomegalovirus was given. Later analysis identified a missense DCLRE1C variant that was linked to TCR beta V- and J-gene trimming.

This CDR3 is 17 amino acids long. V was clipped by 6 bases and J by 1 base, with 19 bases between them. Looked up from germline, CDR1 is MGHDK and CDR2 is SYGVNS. Comment on this clone: The antigen is not known.

Primers included in the PCR were 60 Vbeta and 13 Jbeta primers. TCRdb's table, derived via immunoSEQ multiplex PCR, lists solely in-frame clones and lacks some. Among 75,000 to 100,000 clones, less than 85% were seen once, and the ten largest hold approximately 1.8%. Sequenced: PBMCs. This sequence was found in a male donor in good health and CMV-seronegative. The J gene is TRBJ1-3, the V gene TRBV25-1; tentatively, D is TRBD1 (6 bases). CDR3 in DNA: TGTGCCAGCAGAGGGACAAGCCCCTCCAGTTCTGGAAACACCATATATTTT. Protein product: CASRGTSPSSSGNTIYF.